The T cell receptor (beta chain) described here comes from a study of T cell repertoires in cytomegalovirus infection (dated by TCRdb to about 2019). About the full investigation: Alongside well-studied HLA-B-restricted epitopes, the peptide stimulations were aimed at recently identified HLA-C-restricted CMV epitopes, whose presentation resists viral immunomodulation. Donor HLA type was relevant to the analysis, because carriage of CMV infection together with the matching HLA type was indicated by public TCR beta signatures. General conclusions and limits of the study: In both this cohort and an independent cohort of several hundred donors, the cumulative frequency of public TCR beta family members distinguished carriers of CMV infection plus the relevant HLA type. The ex vivo response was dominated by HLA-C-restricted CMV-specific TCR beta clonotypes, which also provided the single most frequent clonotype in two of eight donors.

In the germline V gene, CDR1 corresponds to SQVTM and CDR2 to ANQGSEA. V sheds 7 bases and J sheds 4 bases, leaving 12 bases between their ends. The CDR3 has 12 amino acids, counting the end cysteine and phenylalanine. Here the CDR3 DNA is all that survives: 36 bases in frame from base 1. This clonotype is a singleton in its sample. Its recognized antigen is unknown. Base qualities are not recorded, but no much larger clone differs from it by a single base. One read provides weak support. These reads were obtained on an Illumina HiSeq 1500. The raw public data were reprocessed by TCRdb itself: fastp quality trimming at Q25, MiXCR clonotype calling, in-frame beta chains only. Rows with one shared CDR3 protein collapse into an entry with the most common genes and DNA. The sample table holds hundreds of thousands of distinct CDR3 sequences, of which approximately 29% were seen once. Clones ranked in the top ten supply around 12% of the sample.

Reading the label with the study, this specimen's treatment or condition is: in vitro stimulation with specific CMV peptide epitopes to enrich CMV-specific T cells. The source is a human donor in good health (CMV status not recorded). Some clones in this sample may be carry-over from other donors' samples. Sample: cultured CD8+ T cells from PBMCs, taken from culture after CMV antigen stimulation. Here the chain combines TRBV29-1 and TRBJ2-3, and possibly TRBD2, on 5 matching bases. The CDR3 amino acid sequence is: CSGERGPDTQYF. The DNA sequence is as follows: TGCAGCGGAGAACGGGGTCCAGATACGCAGTATTTT.